Each of the 3 T cell receptor beta chains below was sequenced from the same sample in a study of T cell changes during pregnancy in multiple sclerosis. Assay: immunoSEQ multiplex PCR; the TCRdb copy retains only in-frame clones and omits some. The sample contains 74,000 or so clones, around nine tenths of which appear only once. Sequenced material: CD4+ T cells from peripheral blood mononuclear cells, taken before pregnancy. The source is a female donor with multiple sclerosis, enrolled in a pregnancy study.

This chain uses TRBV6-1 with TRBJ1-2; D not resolved. CDR3 size: 14 residues. V lost 1 base, J lost 8 bases, and 14 bases lay in between. Germline V gives CDR1 MNHNS, CDR2 SASEGT. The CDR3 DNA sequence: TGTGCCAGCAGTGAAGGCTTCGGGAGAGGAGGCTACACCTTC. Amino acid sequence: CASSEGFGRGGYTF.

The chain uses TRBV5-4 and TRBJ1-2, with 7 nucleotides matching TRBD1. The CDR3 extends over 15 amino acids. Germline-derived CDR1 and CDR2 are SGHNT and YYREEE (reference sequence). V dropped 3 bases and J dropped 4; count of bases not matched to a gene: 9. This chain's CDR3 is CASSSRPGTAYGYTF. The CDR3 DNA follows: TGTGCCAGCAGCTCCCGACCCGGGACAGCCTATGGCTACACCTTC.

This clone has a handful of counts. The chain uses TRBV5-4 and TRBJ1-1; maybe TRBD1 (5 bases). Germline V gives CDR1 SGHNT, CDR2 YYREEE (reference sequence). The V gene lost 0 bases and the J gene lost 1 base, with 7 bases spanning the gap. The CDR3 loop spans 14 amino acids. As DNA, the CDR3 is TGTGCCAGCAGCTTGGTCCAGGGGAACACTGAAGCTTTCTTT. This sequence encodes CASSLVQGNTEAFF.